This T cell receptor (beta chain) was recovered during a study of blood T cell repertoires in COVID-19. Study-wide context: Samples came from the United States, Italy and Spain, spanning acute and convalescent COVID-19.

The junction had 7 bases not matched to a gene; V was cut back by 3 bases and J by 5 bases. The CDR3 spans 14 residues. Germline V gene sequence: CDR1 SGHAT, CDR2 FQNNGV. Profiled with immunoSEQ multiplex PCR; TCRdb holds only in-frame clones, not every one. Here the sample spans about 440,000 clones, approximately 90% being singletons. The J gene is TRBJ2-7, the V gene TRBV11-2; 7 bases are a match to TRBD1. The sequencing input was peripheral blood. This receptor was taken from a woman in her twenties or thirties with acute or convalescent COVID-19. CDR3 bases: TGTGCCAGCAGCTTGAACAGGGGCATCGACGAGCAGTACTTC. Residues: CASSLNRGIDEQYF.